This T cell receptor beta chain comes out of a study of beta chain features in type 1 diabetes (dated by TCRdb to 2016 to 2018). A note on the overall study: Patients and healthy donors did not differ in mean age, gender distribution, total cell number or subset yield. Naive and central memory subsets were obtained from all 30 or so donors, but regulatory and stem cell-like memory subsets were isolated from only 8 patients and 8 healthy donors. A total of roughly 98,000,000 sorted cells were examined across all samples, and RNA yield correlated strongly with the number of cells per subset. In the study, TCRB repertoires of sorted circulating CD4+ T cell subsets from recently diagnosed type 1 diabetes patients were compared with those of matched healthy donors. What the work shows at the level of the full study, not this receptor alone: Naive, central memory and regulatory TCRB repertoires appeared to be more similar among patients than among healthy donors. Patients with type 1 diabetes made fewer insertions and deleted more nucleotides at VDJ recombination sites, implying thymic rearrangement abnormalities. Because cDNA rather than genomic DNA was sequenced, highly expressing activated cells could have been over-represented, although no difference in activation and CD3 levels was found between groups. Because small numbers of individuals were included in the HLA sub-analyses, any influence of HLA type on TCRB rearrangement was left unresolved. In all four CD4+ subsets, TCRB CDR3 length was moderately but significantly shorter in type 1 diabetes patients. PCR may preferentially amplify shorter templates, but because patient and control samples were amplified and corrected together, any resulting skew would affect both groups equally.

From each donor, a single peripheral blood sample of about 110 mL on average was drawn into heparinised tubes. A BD FACSAria II was used to sort naive, central memory, regulatory and stem cell-like memory CD4+ T cells with a panel that included CD45RO, CCR7, CD25, CD127, CD95 and CD27. All sorted populations exceeded 95% purity. PBMCs were isolated immediately by Lymphoprep density gradient centrifugation and stained directly without culture. Samples were stained and sorted in pairs, with one healthy donor and one patient per experiment, so that batch effects were minimized. The entire isolated RNA was reverse transcribed using the High Capacity cDNA Reverse Transcription Kit, and thus expressed TCRB transcripts were sequenced. Deep immunoSEQ sequencing was performed on naive, central memory and regulatory T cell samples, with an average of around 3.5 million total reads per sample. Sorted cells were lysed in RLT buffer, and RNA was extracted using DNase-treated RNeasy Micro or Mini kits according to cell number. Each cell subset was processed on its own to prevent cross-contamination, while patient and healthy donor samples were processed together. The immunoSEQ multiplex PCR was used to amplify TCRB sequences from cDNA, yielding 87-bp fragments that span the CDR3 region. The amplicons were sequenced using the Illumina HiSeq platform. The original methods were these. Synthetic template baselines were used to correct PCR bias computationally, reads within Hamming distance 2 were collapsed, and singletons that could not be merged were discarded. Reads were aligned against IMGT to assign V, D and J genes, CDR3 length and insertions or deletions at six rearrangement sites. Within each subset, clonotype counts were normalized to the number of sorted cells before true diversity and Gini coefficients were calculated with the tcR R package. The overlap coefficient, calculated on TCRB nucleotide sequences, was used to measure repertoire sharing. Drawn from immuneACCESS, this table holds only the in-frame rearrangements with V and J called that TCRdb kept. Clones are partly lost; checked studies trace under half to an unresolved V gene and leave the rest unexplained. That table is the source of V, J and clone size, and D and trimming were worked out from the DNA. This sample is represented by about 120,000 clones; roughly 17% of them were singletons. The ten biggest clones cover approximately 2.5% of the sample.

This clone came up a few times. The target of this receptor is not known. Base qualities are not at hand, and no much larger clone is one base apart. Including cysteine and phenylalanine, the CDR3 has 13 amino acids. The retained sequence is limited to the CDR3, 39 bases, with the frame set at the first base. CDR1 and CDR2, per the germline V gene, are SQVTM and ANQGSEA. Trimming takes 5 bases off V and 6 bases off J; junction bases not matched to a gene: 10. This chain is built from TRBV29-1 and TRBJ2-7; 7 bases in the junction line up with TRBD1. The source is a man between 18 and 35 years old with type 1 diabetes. The material sequenced was central memory CD4+ T cells from blood. The nucleotide sequence is TGCAGCGTTAAACAGGGGCAAAACCTCGAGCAGTACTTC. The translation is CSVKQGQNLEQYF.